This TCR beta chain was profiled in a study of blood T cell repertoires in COVID-19 (dated by TCRdb to the early 2020s). Study-level background: The collaborator samples originated in the United States, Italy and Spain and spanned the acute and convalescent phases of COVID-19. The repertoires were made available in a free public database intended to serve as a resource for research on the immune response to SARS-CoV-2. The material from the prospective study consisted of cDNA or gDNA derived from T cells, B-cell-depleted T cells, or PBMCs. Subjects who had been exposed to COVID-19, were actively infected with it, or had recovered from it provided the deeply sampled blood TCRbeta repertoires that made up the dataset. Samples were obtained from the ongoing ImmuneRACE study (first 160 participants) and from about 1,300 subjects provided by 6 global collaborators. Where available, HLA class I and class II types were taken from metadata supplied by the sample provider and were not determined by assay-based typing. A de-identified subject ID, COVID-19 status, age in years and sex were almost always included in the sample metadata. Paper-wide results and their limitations: How much clinical and demographic metadata was included differed by source and by participant, and the metadata was provided uncurated.

Enrolling through a virtual design, the prospective study's participants ranged in age from roughly 18 to 89 years and lived across around 25 United States geographic areas. In the prospective study, cohorts were assigned on the basis of participant-reported clinical history obtained from a screening survey and a study questionnaire. For ImmuneRACE Cohort 3, a participant was defined as recovered based on two consecutive negative NP/OP PCR tests, clearance by a healthcare professional, or resolution of symptoms. In the prospective study, whole blood, serum and a nasopharyngeal or oropharyngeal swab were collected from each participant by mobile phlebotomists. Prospective study participants could optionally give additional blood draws and questionnaires over an approximately two-month period. Blood samples from the prospective study were shipped frozen or at room temperature prior to DNA extraction.

TCRbeta CDR3 regions were amplified from genomic DNA using the immunoSEQ Assay, a bias-controlled multiplex PCR. The authors processed their data as follows. The number of nucleated cells in each sample was estimated from the amplification of reference gene primers within the assay. Sequence reads were collapsed and filtered to measure the absolute abundance of every unique TCRbeta CDR3 rearrangement. For each sample, productive Simpson clonality was calculated by taking the square root of Simpson's diversity index across productive rearrangements. Not all clones reach the TCRdb copy of this immuneACCESS table, which keeps in-frame sequences only. Checked studies attribute under half of the gap to unresolved V genes and leave the rest unexplained. That table gives V, J and clone size, and the DNA gave D and trimming. The sample table shows roughly 260,000 clones, and around nine tenths are seen once. In total, the top ten clones hold approximately 2.6% of the sample.

From cysteine to phenylalanine, the CDR3 is 18 amino acids long. The entry retains the CDR3 DNA only, 54 bases that are in frame from base 1. The germline V gene gives CDR1 as SNHLY and CDR2 as FYNNEI. Clipping removes 4 bases from V and 0 bases from J, with 11 as the unmatched junction base count. Details on this clone: Its cognate antigen has yet to be identified. Per-base qualities were not stored, and no clone one base away is much larger.

The rearrangement combines TRBV2 with TRBJ1-5; the junction holds 8 bases that match TRBD1. This receptor was taken from a woman under 30 who had recovered from COVID-19. The sample comprised PBMCs or T cells enriched from blood (not recorded which). In nucleotide form, the sequence is TGTGCCAGCAGTGGAATGGACAGGGAAAGATTTAGCAATCAGCCCCAGCATTTT. Its translation is CASSGMDRERFSNQPQHF.